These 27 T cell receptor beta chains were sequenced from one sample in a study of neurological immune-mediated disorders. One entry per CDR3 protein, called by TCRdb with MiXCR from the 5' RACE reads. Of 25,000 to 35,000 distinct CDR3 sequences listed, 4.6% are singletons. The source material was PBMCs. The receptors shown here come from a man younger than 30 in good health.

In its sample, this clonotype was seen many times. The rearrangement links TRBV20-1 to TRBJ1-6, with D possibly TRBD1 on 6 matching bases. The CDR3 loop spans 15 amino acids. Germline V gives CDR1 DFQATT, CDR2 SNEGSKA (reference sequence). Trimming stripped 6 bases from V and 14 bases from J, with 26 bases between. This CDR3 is CSAPSTGAEVPALHF. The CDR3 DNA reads TGCAGTGCCCCTTCTACGGGGGCCGAGGTTCCGGCCCTCCACTTT.

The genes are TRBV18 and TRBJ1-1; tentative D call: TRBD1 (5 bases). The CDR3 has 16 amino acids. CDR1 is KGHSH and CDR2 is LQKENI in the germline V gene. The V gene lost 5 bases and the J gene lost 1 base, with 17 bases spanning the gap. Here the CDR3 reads CASSSNQPGPNTEAFF. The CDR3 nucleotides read TGTGCCAGCTCATCTAATCAACCGGGACCGAACACTGAAGCTTTCTTT.

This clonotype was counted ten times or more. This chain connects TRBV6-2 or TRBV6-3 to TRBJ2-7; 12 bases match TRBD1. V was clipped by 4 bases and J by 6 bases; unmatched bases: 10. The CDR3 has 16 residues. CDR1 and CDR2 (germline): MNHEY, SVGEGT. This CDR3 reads CASSWIGTGGASEQYF. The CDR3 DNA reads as TGTGCCAGCAGTTGGATCGGGACAGGGGGCGCGAGCGAGCAGTACTTC.

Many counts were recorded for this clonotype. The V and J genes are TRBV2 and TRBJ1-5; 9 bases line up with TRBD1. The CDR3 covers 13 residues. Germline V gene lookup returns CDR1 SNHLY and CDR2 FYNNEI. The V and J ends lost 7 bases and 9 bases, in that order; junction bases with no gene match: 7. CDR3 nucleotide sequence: TGTGCCAGCAAGGGGACAGGGTCACTGCCCCAGCATTTT. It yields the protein CASKGTGSLPQHF.

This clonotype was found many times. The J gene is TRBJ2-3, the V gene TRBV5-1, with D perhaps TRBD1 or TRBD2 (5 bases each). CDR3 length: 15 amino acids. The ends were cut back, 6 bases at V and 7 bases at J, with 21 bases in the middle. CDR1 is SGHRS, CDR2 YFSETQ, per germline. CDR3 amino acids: CASTPSRGTQHTQYF. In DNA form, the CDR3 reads TGCGCCAGCACCCCTAGCCGGGGCACTCAGCATACGCAGTATTTT.

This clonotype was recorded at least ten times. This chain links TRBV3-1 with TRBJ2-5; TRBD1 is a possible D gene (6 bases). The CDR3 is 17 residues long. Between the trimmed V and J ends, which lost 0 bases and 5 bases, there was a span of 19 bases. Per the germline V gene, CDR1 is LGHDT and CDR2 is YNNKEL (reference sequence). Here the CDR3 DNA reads TGTGCCAGCAGCCAAGATGGGGGCAGAGGGGCCTGGGAGACCCAGTACTTC. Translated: CASSQDGGRGAWETQYF.

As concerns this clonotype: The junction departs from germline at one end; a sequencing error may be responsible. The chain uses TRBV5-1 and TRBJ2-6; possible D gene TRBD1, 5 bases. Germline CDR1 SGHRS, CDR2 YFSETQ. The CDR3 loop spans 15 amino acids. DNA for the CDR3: TGCGCCATCAGCCCGAACAGTGCTGGGGCCAACGTCCTAACTTTC. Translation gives CAISPNSAGANVLTF.

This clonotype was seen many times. As DNA, the CDR3 is TGTGCCAGCAGCTCCAGCGGGGGGGGAGTGGATACGCAGTATTTT. Translated: CASSSSGGGVDTQYF. The rearrangement links TRBV7-3 to TRBJ2-3; 10 nucleotides match TRBD2. Looked up from germline, CDR1 is SGHTA and CDR2 is FQGTGA. With 4 bases clipped from V and 6 bases from J, the junction kept 7 bases outside the gene matches. The CDR3 is made up of 15 amino acids.

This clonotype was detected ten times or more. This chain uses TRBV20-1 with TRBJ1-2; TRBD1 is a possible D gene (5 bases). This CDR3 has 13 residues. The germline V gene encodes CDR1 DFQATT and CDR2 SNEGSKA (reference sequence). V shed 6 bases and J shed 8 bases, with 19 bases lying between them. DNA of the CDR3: TGCAGTGCGAATAGGGGCTGGGGTGAGGGCTACACCTTC. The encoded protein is CSANRGWGEGYTF.

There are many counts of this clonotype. The CDR3 here is CASSWPRDMNTEAFF. The CDR3 DNA reads as TGTGCCAGCAGCTGGCCACGGGACATGAACACTGAAGCTTTCTTT. The chain combines TRBV7-9 with TRBJ1-1; the D gene is possibly TRBD1 (6 bases). The V gene's germline CDR1 is SEHNR and CDR2 FQNEAQ (reference sequence). V lost 4 bases to trimming and J lost 0 bases, with 12 bases between them. This CDR3 is built from 15 residues.

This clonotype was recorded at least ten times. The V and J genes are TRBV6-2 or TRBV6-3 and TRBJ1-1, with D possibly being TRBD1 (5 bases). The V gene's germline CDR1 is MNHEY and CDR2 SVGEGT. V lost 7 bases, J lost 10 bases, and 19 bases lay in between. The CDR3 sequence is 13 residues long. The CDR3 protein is CASNRTPSMAAFF. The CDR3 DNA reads TGTGCCAGCAACCGGACACCATCGATGGCAGCTTTCTTT.

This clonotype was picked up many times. The DNA for the CDR3 is TGTGCCAGCAGTGAGGGACAGGGGGCTGGGATTGTGTATCGAATCTACGAGCAGTACTTC. Protein product: CASSEGQGAGIVYRIYEQYF. The chain employs TRBV6-1 and TRBJ2-7, with 12 bases identical to TRBD1. With V trimmed by 3 bases and J by 3 bases, 18 bases remained unmatched. Germline V gene sequence: CDR1 MNHNS, CDR2 SASEGT. This CDR3 spans 20 amino acids.

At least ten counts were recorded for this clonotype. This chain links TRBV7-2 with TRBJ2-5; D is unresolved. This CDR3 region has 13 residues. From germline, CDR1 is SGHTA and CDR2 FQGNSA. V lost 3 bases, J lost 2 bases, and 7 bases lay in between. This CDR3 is CASSFGLQETQYF. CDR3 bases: TGTGCCAGCAGCTTCGGCCTGCAAGAGACCCAGTACTTC. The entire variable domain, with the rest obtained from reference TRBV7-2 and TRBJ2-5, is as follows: GAGVSQSPSNKVTEKGKDVELRCDPISGHTALYWYRQSLGQGLEFLIYFQGNSAPDKSGLPSDRFSAERTGGSVSTLTIQRTQQEDSAVYLCASSFGLQETQYFGPGTRLLVL.

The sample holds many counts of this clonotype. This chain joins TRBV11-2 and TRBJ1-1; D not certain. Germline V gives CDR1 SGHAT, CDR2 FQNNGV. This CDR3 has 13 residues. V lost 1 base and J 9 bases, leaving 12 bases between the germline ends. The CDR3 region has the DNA TGTGCCAGCAGCTTAGGTGGATTCATACAAGCTTTCTTT. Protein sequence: CASSLGGFIQAFF.

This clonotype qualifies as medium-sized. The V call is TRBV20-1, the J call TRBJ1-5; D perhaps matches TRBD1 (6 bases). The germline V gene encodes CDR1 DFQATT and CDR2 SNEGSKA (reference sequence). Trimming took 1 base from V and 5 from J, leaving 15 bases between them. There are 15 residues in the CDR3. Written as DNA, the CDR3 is TGCAGTGCTAGAGGGTTGGCAGGGGAGGATCAGCCCCAGCATTTT. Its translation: CSARGLAGEDQPQHF.

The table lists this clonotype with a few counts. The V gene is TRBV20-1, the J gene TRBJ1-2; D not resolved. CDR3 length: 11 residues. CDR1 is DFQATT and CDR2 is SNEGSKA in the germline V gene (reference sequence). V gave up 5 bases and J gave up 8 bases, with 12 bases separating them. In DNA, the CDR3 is TGCAGTGCTGACAAAGGCGGCGGCTACACCTTC. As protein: CSADKGGGYTF.

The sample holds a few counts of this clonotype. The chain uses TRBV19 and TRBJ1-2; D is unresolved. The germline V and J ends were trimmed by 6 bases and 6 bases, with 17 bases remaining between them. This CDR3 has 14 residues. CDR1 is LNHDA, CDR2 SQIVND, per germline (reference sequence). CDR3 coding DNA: TGTGCCAGTAGCAAGGCTCCAAGTTTGGATGGCTACACCTTC. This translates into CASSKAPSLDGYTF.

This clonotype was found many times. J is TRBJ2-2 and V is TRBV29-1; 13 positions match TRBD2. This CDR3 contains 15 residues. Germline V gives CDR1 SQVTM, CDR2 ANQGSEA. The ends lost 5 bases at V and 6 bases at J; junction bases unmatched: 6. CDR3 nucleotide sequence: TGCAGCGTTCAAAAGACTAGCGGGGGGCCCGGGGAGCTGTTTTTT. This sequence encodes CSVQKTSGGPGELFF.

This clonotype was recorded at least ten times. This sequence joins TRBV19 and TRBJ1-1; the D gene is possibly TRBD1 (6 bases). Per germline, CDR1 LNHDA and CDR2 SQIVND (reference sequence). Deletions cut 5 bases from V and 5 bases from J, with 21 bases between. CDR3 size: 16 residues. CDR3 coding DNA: TGTGCCAGTAGTTCCCGAGGGGCGGGGGCCAAGACTGAAGCTTTCTTT. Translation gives CASSSRGAGAKTEAFF. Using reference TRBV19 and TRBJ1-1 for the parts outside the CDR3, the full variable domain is DGGITQSPKYLFRKEGQNVTLSCEQNLNHDAMYWYRQDPGQGLRLIYYSQIVNDFQKGDIAEGYSVSREKKESFPLTVTSAQKNPTAFYLCASSSRGAGAKTEAFFGQGTRLTVV.

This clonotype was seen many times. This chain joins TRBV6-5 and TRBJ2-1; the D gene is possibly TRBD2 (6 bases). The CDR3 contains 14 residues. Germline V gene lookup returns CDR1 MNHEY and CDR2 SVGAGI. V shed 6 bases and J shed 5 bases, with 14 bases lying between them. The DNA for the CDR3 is TGTGCCAGCAGCCGCGGCGCTAGCGACAATGAGCAGTTCTTC. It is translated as CASSRGASDNEQFF.

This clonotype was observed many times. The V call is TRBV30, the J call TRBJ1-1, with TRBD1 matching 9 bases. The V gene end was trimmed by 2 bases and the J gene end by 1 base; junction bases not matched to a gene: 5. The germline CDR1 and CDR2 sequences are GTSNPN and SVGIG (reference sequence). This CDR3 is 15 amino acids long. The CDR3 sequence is CAWSPGDRENTEAFF. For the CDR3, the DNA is TGTGCCTGGAGTCCAGGGGACAGGGAGAACACTGAAGCTTTCTTT.

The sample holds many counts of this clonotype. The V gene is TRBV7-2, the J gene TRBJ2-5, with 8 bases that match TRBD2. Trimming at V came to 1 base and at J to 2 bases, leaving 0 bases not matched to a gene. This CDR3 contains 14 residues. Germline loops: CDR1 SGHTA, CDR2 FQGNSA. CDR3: CASSLGLAQETQYF. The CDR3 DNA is TGTGCCAGCAGCTTAGGACTAGCGCAAGAGACCCAGTACTTC.

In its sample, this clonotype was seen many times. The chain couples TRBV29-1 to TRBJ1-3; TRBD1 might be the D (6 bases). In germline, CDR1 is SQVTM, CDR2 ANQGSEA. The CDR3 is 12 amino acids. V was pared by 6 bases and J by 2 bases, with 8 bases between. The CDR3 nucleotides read TGCAGCGTCCGACAGGCTGGAAACACCATATATTTT. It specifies CSVRQAGNTIYF.

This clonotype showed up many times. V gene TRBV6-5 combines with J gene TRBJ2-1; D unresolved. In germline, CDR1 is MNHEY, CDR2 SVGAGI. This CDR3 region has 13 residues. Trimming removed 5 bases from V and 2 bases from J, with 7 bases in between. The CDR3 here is CASSVSTYNEQFF. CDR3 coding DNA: TGTGCCAGCAGTGTCAGCACCTACAATGAGCAGTTCTTC.

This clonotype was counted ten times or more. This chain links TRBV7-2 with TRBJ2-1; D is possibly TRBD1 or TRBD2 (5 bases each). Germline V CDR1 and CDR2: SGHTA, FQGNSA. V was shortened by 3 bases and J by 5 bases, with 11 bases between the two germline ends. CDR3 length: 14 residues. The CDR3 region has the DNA TGTGCCAGCAGCTTCCAGGGACGACACAATGAGCAGTTCTTC. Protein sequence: CASSFQGRHNEQFF.

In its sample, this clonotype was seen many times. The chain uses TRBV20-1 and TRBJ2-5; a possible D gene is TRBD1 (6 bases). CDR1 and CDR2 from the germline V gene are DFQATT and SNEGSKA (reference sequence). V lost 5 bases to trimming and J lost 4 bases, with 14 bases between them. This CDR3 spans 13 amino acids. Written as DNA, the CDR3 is TGCAGTGCTGGACAGTCTCCCGCAGAGACCCAGTACTTC. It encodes CSAGQSPAETQYF.

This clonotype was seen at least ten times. The CDR3 here is CASSRQTHNEKLFF. DNA of the CDR3: TGTGCCAGTTCTCGACAGACACATAATGAAAAACTGTTTTTT. The V and J genes are TRBV19 and TRBJ1-4; TRBD1 might be the D (5 bases). Per germline, CDR1 LNHDA and CDR2 SQIVND (reference sequence). CDR3 length: 14 residues. The V end was cut by 8 bases, the J end by 4 bases, with 14 bases between.